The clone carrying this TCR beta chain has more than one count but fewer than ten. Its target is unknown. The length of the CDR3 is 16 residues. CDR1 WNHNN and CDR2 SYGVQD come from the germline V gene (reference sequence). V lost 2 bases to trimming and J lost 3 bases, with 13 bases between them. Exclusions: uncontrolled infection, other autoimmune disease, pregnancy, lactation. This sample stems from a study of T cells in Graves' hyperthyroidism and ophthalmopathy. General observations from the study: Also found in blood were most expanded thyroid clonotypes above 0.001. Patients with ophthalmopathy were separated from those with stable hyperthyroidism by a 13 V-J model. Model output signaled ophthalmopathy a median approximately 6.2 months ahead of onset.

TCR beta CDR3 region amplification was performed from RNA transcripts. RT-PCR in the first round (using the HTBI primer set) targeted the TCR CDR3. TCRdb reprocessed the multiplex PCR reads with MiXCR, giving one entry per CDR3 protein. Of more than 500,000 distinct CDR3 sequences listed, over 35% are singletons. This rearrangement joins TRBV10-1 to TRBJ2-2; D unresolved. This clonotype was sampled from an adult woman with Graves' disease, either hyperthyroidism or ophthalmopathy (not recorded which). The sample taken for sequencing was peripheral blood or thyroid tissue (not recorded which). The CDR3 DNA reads TGCGCCAGCAGTGAGAGGAGTACAGCATACACCGGGGAGCTGTTTTTT. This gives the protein CASSERSTAYTGELFF.